One sample yielded the 27 T cell receptor beta chains listed below, sequenced in a study of blood T cell repertoires in COVID-19. TCRdb's table, derived via immunoSEQ multiplex PCR, lists solely in-frame clones and lacks some. The data hold 470,000 or so clones, with roughly 90% observed a single time. Sequencing was performed on peripheral blood. These receptors all come from a woman aged 25 to 39 with acute or convalescent COVID-19.

The J gene is TRBJ2-5, the V gene TRBV21-1; the tabulated D call, TRBD1, remains unverified against the DNA. TRBV21-1 is classified as a pseudogene. There are 16 residues in the CDR3. The CDR3 is CASSKAKGLTQETQYF. In DNA form, the CDR3 reads TGTGCCAGCAGCAAAGCGAAGGGGCTAACTCAAGAGACCCAGTACTTC.

The V call is TRBV30, the J call TRBJ1-5; 7 nucleotides align to TRBD1. Unmatched junction bases numbered 7, after V lost 5 bases and J lost 0 bases. Germline loops: CDR1 GTSNPN, CDR2 SVGIG (reference sequence). The CDR3 totals 15 residues. The CDR3 bases are TGTGCCTGGGGCAGAGGGACAGATAGCAATCAGCCCCAGCATTTT. It translates to CAWGRGTDSNQPQHF.

The V gene is TRBV19, the J gene TRBJ2-2; weak D call: TRBD1 (6 bases). The CDR3 is 14 residues long. Germline V gene sequence: CDR1 LNHDA, CDR2 SQIVND (reference sequence). The V gene lost 7 bases and the J gene lost 5 bases, with 14 bases spanning the gap. This CDR3 is CASKQGRRTGELFF. CDR3 bases: TGTGCCAGTAAGCAGGGGCGCAGGACCGGGGAGCTGTTTTTT.

V gene TRBV5-1 combines with J gene TRBJ2-5; 10 nucleotides match TRBD1. CDR1 is SGHRS, CDR2 YFSETQ, per germline. This CDR3 has 15 amino acids. After removal of 6 bases from V and 4 bases from J, the junction contained 9 bases not matched to a gene. This CDR3 reads CASTSDRGGRETQYF. DNA of the CDR3: TGCGCCAGCACCTCGGACAGGGGGGGTCGAGAGACCCAGTACTTC.

The chain is built from TRBV11-3 and TRBJ2-1; the D gene is possibly TRBD2 (5 bases). Trimming took off 4 bases at V and 12 bases at J, with 16 bases between the two ends. The germline CDR1 and CDR2 sequences are SGHNT and YENEEA. The CDR3 length is 13 residues. The CDR3 nucleotides are TGTGCCAGCAGCTCCTTAGACGGGGATGGGCAGTTCTTC. This encodes CASSSLDGDGQFF. The variable domain in full, with the rest retrieved from reference TRBV11-3 and TRBJ2-1, is EAGVVQSPRYKIIEKKQPVAFWCNPISGHNTLYWYLQNLGQGPELLIRYENEEAVDDSQLPKDRFSAERLKGVDSTLKIQPAELGDSAVYLCASSSLDGDGQFFGPGTRLTVL.

Concerning this clone: Other DNA sequences within the sample encode an identical CDR3. In nucleotides, the CDR3 is TGCGCCAGCAGCCTGGAGGGGGATGGCACAGATACGCAGTATTTT. It codes for CASSLEGDGTDTQYF. The rearrangement links TRBV5-1 to TRBJ2-3; D may correspond to TRBD1 or TRBD2 (6 bases each). Between the trimmed V and J ends, which lost 4 bases and 1 base, there was a span of 13 bases. The CDR3 consists of 15 residues. The germline V gene has CDR1 SGHRS and CDR2 YFSETQ.

V and J are TRBV29-1 and TRBJ2-1; 10 nucleotides line up with TRBD2. V lost 6 bases and J lost 3; bases outside the gene matches: 5. CDR3 length equals 14 residues. The germline V gene encodes CDR1 SQVTM and CDR2 ANQGSEA. The CDR3 sequence is CSVSGGVFYNEQFF. The CDR3 nucleotides are TGCAGCGTAAGCGGGGGGGTATTCTACAATGAGCAGTTCTTC.

The chain carries TRBV28 and TRBJ2-1, with 10 bases fitting TRBD1. Germline CDR1 reads MDHEN; CDR2 reads SYDVKM. J lost 9 bases, V lost 2 bases, and 7 bases had no gene match. This CDR3 contains 15 residues. The chain's CDR3 is CASSLPGQGWAEQFF. In DNA form, the CDR3 reads TGTGCCAGCAGTTTACCGGGACAGGGGTGGGCTGAGCAGTTCTTC.

The J gene is TRBJ2-7, the V gene TRBV7-9, with TRBD1 identical over 8 bases. The J segment lost 4 bases and the V segment lost 3 bases, leaving 2 bases of the junction unmatched. This CDR3 has 13 residues. Germline V gene sequence: CDR1 SEHNR, CDR2 FQNEAQ (reference sequence). The CDR3 coding sequence is TGTGCCAGCAGCTTCAGGGGGCTTTACGAGCAGTACTTC. Its protein product is CASSFRGLYEQYF.

J is TRBJ1-1 and V is TRBV2; D gene unclear. The CDR3 has 16 residues. The germline V gene encodes CDR1 SNHLY and CDR2 FYNNEI. V was shortened by 3 bases and J by 1 base, with 15 bases between the two germline ends. Written as DNA, the CDR3 is TGTGCCAGCAGTGATCTTTTGGTTTGGCAGAACACTGAAGCTTTCTTT. Translation: CASSDLLVWQNTEAFF.

A single count supports this clone. The gene calls are TRBV19 and TRBJ2-5; D may be TRBD2 (6 bases). Trimming took off 4 bases at V and 5 bases at J, with 14 bases between the two ends. The length of the CDR3 is 14 residues. Germline V gene lookup returns CDR1 LNHDA and CDR2 SQIVND (reference sequence). CDR3 sequence reads: CASSRDSTGETQYF. Written as DNA, the CDR3 is TGTGCCAGTAGTAGGGACTCGACCGGGGAGACCCAGTACTTC.

This sequence joins TRBV29-1 and TRBJ1-6; TRBD1 matches at 11 bases. Germline loops: CDR1 SQVTM, CDR2 ANQGSEA. V dropped 5 bases and J dropped 7; count of bases not matched to a gene: 1. The CDR3 totals 13 residues. The CDR3 sequence: CSVRTGGNSPLHF. The CDR3 bases are TGCAGCGTTCGGACAGGGGGCAATTCACCCCTCCACTTT.

This clone was detected a few times. The chain carries TRBV2 and TRBJ1-5; D perhaps matches TRBD1 (5 bases). CDR3 length equals 15 residues. Germline V lookup: CDR1 SNHLY, CDR2 FYNNEI. With 5 bases removed from V and 3 bases from J, the gap between germline ends came to 14 bases. CDR3 in amino acids: CASSPTEGINQPQHF. DNA of the CDR3: TGTGCCAGCAGTCCGACGGAGGGGATCAATCAGCCCCAGCATTTT.

The V call is TRBV27, the J call TRBJ2-5; TRBD2 aligns across 7 bases. The ends lost 5 bases at V and 2 bases at J; junction bases unmatched: 14. Germline V lookup: CDR1 MNHEY, CDR2 SMNVEV (reference sequence). There are 17 residues in the CDR3. The CDR3 reads CASSPIPGKGGQETQYF. CDR3 in DNA: TGTGCCAGCAGTCCCATTCCTGGGAAGGGAGGGCAAGAGACCCAGTACTTC.

This chain joins TRBV7-3 and TRBJ2-3; 10 nucleotides line up with TRBD2. CDR3 size: 16 residues. V dropped 2 bases and J dropped 3; count of bases not matched to a gene: 5. Germline loops: CDR1 SGHTA, CDR2 FQGTGA. Written as DNA, the CDR3 is TGTGCCAGCAGCTTACTTAGCGGGGGGTCGACAGATACGCAGTATTTT. Amino acid sequence: CASSLLSGGSTDTQYF.

The chain has TRBV5-1 and TRBJ2-2; D is possibly TRBD2 (6 bases). Germline loops: CDR1 SGHRS, CDR2 YFSETQ. V was pared by 1 base and J by 3 bases, with 13 bases between. This CDR3 spans 16 amino acids. The CDR3, as DNA: TGCGCCAGCAGCTTGAGTGGCGGGGAATACACCGGGGAGCTGTTTTTT. Its protein product is CASSLSGGEYTGELFF.

V gene TRBV9 combines with J gene TRBJ2-3; maybe TRBD1 (6 bases). Trimming stripped 0 bases from V and 5 bases from J, with 13 bases between. The CDR3 has 15 amino acids. Germline CDR1 reads SGDLS; CDR2 reads YYNGEE. CDR3 sequence: CASSVAGRGRDTQYF. DNA of the CDR3: TGTGCCAGCAGCGTAGCTGGCAGGGGCAGAGATACGCAGTATTTT. The whole variable domain, remainder taken from reference TRBV9 and TRBJ2-3, is DSGVTQTPKHLITATGQRVTLRCSPRSGDLSVYWYQQSLDQGLQFLIQYYNGEERAKGNILERFSAQQFPDLHSELNLSSLELGDSALYFCASSVAGRGRDTQYFGPGTRLTVL.

The chain combines TRBV30 with TRBJ1-2; the match to TRBD1 covers 7 bases. V lost 3 bases, J lost 8 bases, and 9 bases stayed unmatched. CDR3 length: 13 residues. The germline V gene encodes CDR1 GTSNPN and CDR2 SVGIG (reference sequence). The CDR3 nucleotides read TGTGCCTGGAGAGATACAGGGGTTTCGGGCTACACCTTC. It specifies CAWRDTGVSGYTF.

V and J are TRBV28 and TRBJ1-5; D is possibly TRBD1 (5 bases). There are 15 residues in the CDR3. Trimming removed 5 bases from V and 5 bases from J, with 16 bases in between. CDR1 is MDHEN and CDR2 is SYDVKM in the germline V gene. This CDR3 is CASSTIQGGDQPQHF. The CDR3 DNA reads as TGTGCCAGCAGTACGATCCAGGGTGGAGATCAGCCCCAGCATTTT.

The V call is TRBV19, the J call TRBJ2-2; D might be TRBD2 (6 bases). V shed 6 bases and J shed 7 bases, with 12 bases lying between them. This CDR3 region has 13 residues. CDR1 is LNHDA and CDR2 is SQIVND in the germline V gene (reference sequence). The chain's CDR3 is CASSILGGGELFF. CDR3 coding DNA: TGTGCCAGTAGCATACTCGGGGGCGGGGAGCTGTTTTTT.

The chain couples TRBV18 to TRBJ1-1; 8 bases agree with TRBD1. Germline trimming cut 1 base from V and 6 bases from J; bases unmatched to any gene: 7. The CDR3 sequence is 15 residues long. The germline V gene encodes CDR1 KGHSH and CDR2 LQKENI. The CDR3 is CASSPLDRVYAEAFF. The CDR3 region has the DNA TGTGCCAGCTCACCACTGGACAGGGTGTACGCTGAAGCTTTCTTT.

This sequence joins TRBV2 and TRBJ2-5, with 11 bases identical to TRBD2. The CDR3 has 15 residues. Germline CDR1 reads SNHLY; CDR2 reads FYNNEI. V gave up 6 bases and J gave up 5 bases; unmatched junction bases: 8. CDR3 in amino acids: CASRRGLADGETQYF. CDR3 nucleotide sequence: TGTGCCAGCAGGAGGGGACTAGCGGATGGGGAGACCCAGTACTTC.

This clone turned up a few times. The chain employs TRBV25-1 and TRBJ1-1; 8 bases are a match to TRBD1. The CDR3 length is 12 residues. V lost 6 bases and J lost 6; bases outside the gene matches: 3. CDR1 is MGHDK, CDR2 SYGVNS, per germline. CDR3 region: CASRTGEAEAFF. DNA for the CDR3: TGTGCCAGCAGGACAGGGGAGGCTGAAGCTTTCTTT. The full variable domain, its missing parts supplied by reference TRBV25-1 and TRBJ1-1, is EADIYQTPRYLVIGTGKKITLECSQTMGHDKMYWYQQDPGMELHLIHYSYGVNSTEKGDLSSESTVSRIRTEHFPLTLESARPSHTSQYLCASRTGEAEAFFGQGTRLTVV.

V gene TRBV29-1 combines with J gene TRBJ2-3; 12 nucleotides align to TRBD2. The CDR3 runs 17 residues. Per germline, CDR1 SQVTM and CDR2 ANQGSEA. The V gene end was trimmed by 6 bases and the J gene end by 1 base; junction bases not matched to a gene: 11. CDR3 in DNA: TGCAGCGTCAGGGGCGCGTGGACTAGCGGGGGCACAGATACGCAGTATTTT. Translation gives CSVRGAWTSGGTDTQYF.

This clone was counted a few times. The sample holds other DNA sequences that translate to the same CDR3. The J gene is TRBJ2-7, the V gene TRBV6-5, with 9 bases matching TRBD1. Germline V gene lookup returns CDR1 MNHEY and CDR2 SVGAGI. This CDR3 has 14 residues. J lost 3 bases, V lost 6 bases, and 6 bases had no gene match. CDR3 coding DNA: TGTGCCAGCAGCTCCGGGACAGGGATCTACGAGCAGTACTTC. Encoded protein: CASSSGTGIYEQYF.

This sequence joins TRBV5-4 and TRBJ2-5; no reliable D call. Trimming pared 1 base from V and 4 bases from J, leaving 11 bases between. CDR1 and CDR2 from the germline V gene are SGHNT and YYREEE (reference sequence). CDR3 length: 14 amino acids. The CDR3 sequence is CASSLLGEGETQYF. In nucleotides, the CDR3 is TGTGCCAGCAGCTTGCTTGGAGAAGGAGAGACCCAGTACTTC.

This clone was seen only a few times. The V call is TRBV10-2, the J call TRBJ1-2, with D possibly matching TRBD1 (5 bases). The CDR3 has 13 amino acids. V was cut by 4 bases and J by 3 bases, with 9 bases left in between. Germline values: CDR1 WSHSY, CDR2 SAAADI. The DNA of the CDR3 is TGCGCCAGCAGTGTTGACAGAGACTATGGCTACACCTTC. It specifies CASSVDRDYGYTF.